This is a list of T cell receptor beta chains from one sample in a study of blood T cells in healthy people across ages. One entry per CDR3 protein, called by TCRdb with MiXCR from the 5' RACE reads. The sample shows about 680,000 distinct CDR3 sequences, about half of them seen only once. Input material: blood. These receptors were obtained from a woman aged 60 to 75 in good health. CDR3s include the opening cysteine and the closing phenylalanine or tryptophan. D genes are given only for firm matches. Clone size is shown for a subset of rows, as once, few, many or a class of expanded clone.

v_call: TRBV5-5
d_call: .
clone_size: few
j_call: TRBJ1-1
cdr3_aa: CASSPETGRRNTEAFF
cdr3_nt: TGTGCCAGCAGCCCGGAGACGGGTAGGAGGAACACTGAAGCTTTCTTT

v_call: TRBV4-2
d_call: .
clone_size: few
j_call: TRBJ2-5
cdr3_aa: CASSQDKGSQETQYF
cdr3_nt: TGTGCCAGCAGCCAAGATAAGGGGAGCCAAGAGACCCAGTACTTC

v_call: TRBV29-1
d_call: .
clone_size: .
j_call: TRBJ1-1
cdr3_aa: CSVEDEGWSFF
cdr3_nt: TGCAGCGTTGAAGATGAGGGTTGGTCTTTCTTT

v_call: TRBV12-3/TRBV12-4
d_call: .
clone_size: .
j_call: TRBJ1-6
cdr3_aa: CASSSQTVSYNSPLHF
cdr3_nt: TGTGCCAGCAGCTCCCAGACAGTCTCCTATAATTCACCCCTCCACTTT

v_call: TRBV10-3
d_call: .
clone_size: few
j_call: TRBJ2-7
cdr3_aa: CAISAQGNSYEQYF
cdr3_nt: TGTGCCATCAGTGCCCAGGGCAACTCCTACGAGCAGTACTTC

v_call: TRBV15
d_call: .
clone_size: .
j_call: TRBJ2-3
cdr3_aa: CATSRAGPATDTQYF
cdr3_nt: TGTGCCACCAGCAGGGCTGGGCCGGCGACAGATACGCAGTATTTT

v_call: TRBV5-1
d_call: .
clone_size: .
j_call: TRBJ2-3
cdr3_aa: CASSLVQSGTDTQYF
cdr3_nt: TGCGCCAGCAGCTTGGTACAGAGTGGCACAGATACGCAGTATTTT

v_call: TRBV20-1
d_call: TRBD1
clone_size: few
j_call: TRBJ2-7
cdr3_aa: CSAQDRAPIYEQYF
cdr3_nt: TGCAGTGCTCAAGACAGGGCCCCGATCTACGAGCAGTACTTC

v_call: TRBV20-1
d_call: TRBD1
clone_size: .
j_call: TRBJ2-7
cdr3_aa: CSARDRFYEQYF
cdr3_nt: TGCAGTGCTCGGGACAGGTTCTACGAGCAGTACTTC

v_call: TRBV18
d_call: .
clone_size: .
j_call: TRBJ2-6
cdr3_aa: CASSPQGTQSSGANVLTF
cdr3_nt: TGTGCCAGCTCACCACAGGGCACCCAATCCTCTGGGGCCAACGTCCTGACTTTC

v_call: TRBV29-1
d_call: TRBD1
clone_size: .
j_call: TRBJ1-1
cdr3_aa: CSIWQGGEAFF
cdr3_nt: TGCAGCATATGGCAGGGGGGGGAAGCTTTCTTT

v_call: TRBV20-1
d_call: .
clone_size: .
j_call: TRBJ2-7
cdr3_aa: CSARDQGGVYEQYF
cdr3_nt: TGCAGTGCTAGAGATCAAGGGGGGGTTTACGAGCAGTACTTC

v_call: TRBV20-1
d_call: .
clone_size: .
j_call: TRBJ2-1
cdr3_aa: CSAGGQADGSYNEQFF
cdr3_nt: TGCAGTGCTGGAGGCCAAGCGGACGGCTCCTACAATGAGCAGTTCTTC

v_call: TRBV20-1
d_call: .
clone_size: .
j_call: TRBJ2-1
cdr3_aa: CSAREQVPKNEQFF
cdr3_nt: TGCAGTGCTAGAGAACAGGTCCCCAAAAATGAGCAGTTCTTC

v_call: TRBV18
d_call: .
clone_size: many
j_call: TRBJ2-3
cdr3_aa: CASSPGDTQYF
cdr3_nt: TGTGCCAGCAGTCCCGGAGATACGCAGTATTTT